This entry features one TCR beta chain sequence. Germline V gene data show CDR1 as LNHDA and CDR2 as SQIVND (reference sequence). There are 15 residues in the CDR3. The source of the sample is a study of shared clonotypes between healthy human individuals. Selected positively for CCR7 and CD45RO-negative, naive CD8 cells excluded terminally differentiated effector memory CD45RA+ cells. The method was immunoSEQ multiplex PCR; TCRdb's version includes in-frame clones alone and lacks a portion of them. The sample includes about 2.1 million clones, approximately 94% of them seen just once. The chain recombines TRBV19 with TRBJ2-1; the match to TRBD2 covers 7 bases. The specimen was naive CD8+ T cells from PBMCs. The sequence was obtained from a man between 18 and 29 years old in good health. Some clones in this sample may be carry-over from other donors' samples. CDR3 nucleotides: TGTTCTTGGCGGGAGAGTTTCGGCTCCTACAATGAGCAGTTCTTC. Its protein is CSWRESFGSYNEQFF.